This TCR beta chain originates from a study of blood T cell repertoires in COVID-19. Study background: Sites across the United States, Italy and Spain contributed samples from acute and convalescent COVID-19. T cells, B-cell-depleted T cells, or PBMCs provided the cDNA or gDNA that served as material.

V lost 3 bases and J 7 bases, leaving 14 bases between the germline ends. This CDR3 comprises 14 residues. Germline V gives CDR1 LNHDA, CDR2 SQIVND (reference sequence). Original processing methods: How many nucleated cells were present was estimated from reference gene primer amplification. TCRdb's copy holds only in-frame clones and misses some; the assay was immunoSEQ multiplex PCR. The V and J calls and clone size are taken from that table; D and trimming were inferred from the DNA. The sample shows tens of thousands of clones, over 75% of them seen only once. The sample taken for sequencing was peripheral blood. V usage is TRBV19 and J usage is TRBJ2-3, with a tentative D call TRBD2 (5 bases). The clonotype comes from a human donor with active COVID-19. The donor label of this sample is uncertain. The CDR3 DNA reads TGTGCCAGTAGTATGTCCACCTCGGGAAATACGCAGTATTTT. It is translated as CASSMSTSGNTQYF. The full variable domain, rest sourced from reference TRBV19 and TRBJ2-3, is DGGITQSPKYLFRKEGQNVTLSCEQNLNHDAMYWYRQDPGQGLRLIYYSQIVNDFQKGDIAEGYSVSREKKESFPLTVTSAQKNPTAFYLCASSMSTSGNTQYFGPGTRLTVL.